One and the same sample provided the 9 T cell receptor beta chains below, sequenced in a study of cytomegalovirus exposure and HLA in healthy donors. Both 60 Vbeta primers and 13 Jbeta primers went into the PCR. Assay used: immunoSEQ multiplex PCR; TCRdb lists only in-frame clones, some missing. The repertoire holds some 150,000 clones, with more than 70% as singletons. Sample: PBMCs. Source of these receptors: a male donor in good health and CMV-seronegative.

The V call is TRBV5-4, the J call TRBJ1-6; 7 bases align to TRBD1. V lost 2 bases and J lost 7; bases outside the gene matches: 6. The CDR3 has 15 residues. Germline lookup yields CDR1 SGHNT and CDR2 YYREEE (reference sequence). The CDR3 sequence is CASSLQGSLNSPLHF. In nucleotides, the CDR3 is TGTGCCAGCAGCTTACAGGGGAGTTTAAATTCACCCCTCCACTTT.

V and J are TRBV7-8 and TRBJ2-7; D possibly corresponds to TRBD1 (6 bases). Germline CDR1 reads SGHVS; CDR2 reads FQNEAQ. V lost 7 bases and J 5 bases, leaving 18 bases between the germline ends. CDR3 length: 14 amino acids. Written as DNA, the CDR3 is TGTGCCAGCAACCCGGGGTCAGGGGTCCACGAGCAGTACTTC. This translates into CASNPGSGVHEQYF. Looking up the rest from reference TRBV7-8 and TRBJ2-7 gives the full variable domain: GAGVSQSPRYKVAKRGQDVALRCDPISGHVSLFWYQQALGQGPEFLTYFQNEAQLDKSGLPSDRFFAERPEGSVSTLKIQRTQQEDSAVYLCASNPGSGVHEQYFGPGTRLTVT.

The table lists this clone with a few counts. CDR3 sequence: CASSLVGQGNEKLFF. In nucleotides, the CDR3 is TGTGCCAGCAGCTTGGTGGGACAGGGGAATGAAAAACTGTTTTTT. The gene calls are TRBV5-5 and TRBJ1-4; the match to TRBD1 covers 10 bases. V dropped 0 bases and J dropped 5; count of bases not matched to a gene: 1. CDR3 length: 15 residues. The germline V gene has CDR1 SGHKS and CDR2 YYEKEE (reference sequence). Supplemented by reference TRBV5-5 and TRBJ1-4, the full variable domain reads DAGVTQSPTHLIKTRGQQVTLRCSPISGHKSVSWYQQVLGQGPQFIFQYYEKEERGRGNFPDRFSARQFPNYSSELNVNALLLGDSALYLCASSLVGQGNEKLFFGSGTQLSVL.

The chain uses TRBV4-1 and TRBJ1-1, with D unresolved. This CDR3 is built from 12 residues. Trimming removed 1 base at V and 5 bases at J, with 5 bases between. Germline lookup yields CDR1 MGHRA and CDR2 YSYEKL. The CDR3 region is CASSQGLTEAFF. CDR3 DNA: TGCGCCAGCAGCCAAGGGCTGACTGAAGCTTTCTTT.

The gene calls are TRBV2 and TRBJ1-1; D gene unclear. V shed 8 bases and J shed 6 bases, with 13 bases lying between them. Germline CDR1 reads SNHLY; CDR2 reads FYNNEI. The CDR3 is 12 residues long. This CDR3 is CASVYDTSEAFF. The CDR3 DNA is TGTGCCAGCGTCTACGACACTTCTGAAGCTTTCTTT.

The chain has TRBV19 and TRBJ2-7; 8 nucleotides line up with TRBD1. The CDR3 contains 15 residues. Looked up from germline, CDR1 is LNHDA and CDR2 is SQIVND (reference sequence). Germline trimming cut 5 bases from V and 3 bases from J; bases unmatched to any gene: 9. The CDR3 region has the DNA TGTGCCAGTAGTTCTCCGTACAGGGGGTACTACGAGCAGTACTTC. Its translation is CASSSPYRGYYEQYF.

This clone appeared once. The chain has TRBV5-1 and TRBJ2-1; the match to TRBD1 covers 10 bases. V shed 4 bases and J 9 bases; nucleotides not matched to a gene: 7. Germline CDR1 SGHRS, CDR2 YFSETQ. This CDR3 has 14 residues. CDR3 sequence: CASSLGQGRGEQFF. The DNA of the CDR3 is TGCGCCAGCAGCCTGGGACAGGGGCGCGGTGAGCAGTTCTTC.

The V and J genes are TRBV6-1 and TRBJ1-6, with a possible D match to TRBD1 (6 bases). CDR3 length equals 15 residues. V gave up 8 bases and J gave up 3 bases, with 14 bases separating them. Germline CDR1 MNHNS, CDR2 SASEGT. The CDR3 nucleotides are TGTGCCAGCTCCCCAGGGGCTAACTATAATTCACCCCTCCACTTT. The encoded protein is CASSPGANYNSPLHF.

The chain combines TRBV6-1 with TRBJ1-1, with D maybe TRBD1 (5 bases). This CDR3 spans 14 amino acids. With 6 bases removed from V and 7 bases from J, the gap between germline ends came to 18 bases. The V gene's germline CDR1 is MNHNS and CDR2 SASEGT. DNA for the CDR3: TGTGCCAGCAGATTCACAGGACGGTTTGGTGAAGCTTTCTTT. Translating gives CASRFTGRFGEAFF.